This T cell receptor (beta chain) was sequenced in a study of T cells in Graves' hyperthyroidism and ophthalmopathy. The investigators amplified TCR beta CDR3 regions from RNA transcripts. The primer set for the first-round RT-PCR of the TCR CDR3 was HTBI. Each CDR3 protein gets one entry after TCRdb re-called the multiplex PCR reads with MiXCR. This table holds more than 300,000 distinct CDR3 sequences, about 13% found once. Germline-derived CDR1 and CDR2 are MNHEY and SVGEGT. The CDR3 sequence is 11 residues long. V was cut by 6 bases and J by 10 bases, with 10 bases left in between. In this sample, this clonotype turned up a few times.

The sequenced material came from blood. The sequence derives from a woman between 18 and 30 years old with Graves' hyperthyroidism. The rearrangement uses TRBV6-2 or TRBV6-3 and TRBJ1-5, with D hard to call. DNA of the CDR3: TGTGCCAGCAGCTCTGGGAATCCCCAGCATTTT. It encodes CASSSGNPQHF.